The T cell receptor beta chain under discussion was sequenced for a study of cytomegalovirus exposure and HLA in healthy donors. Study-level results: Among the sequence variants, a highly shared cluster was likely an artifact of sequencing.

The CDR3 length is 15 residues. Deletions cut 5 bases from V and 7 bases from J, with 21 bases between. Germline CDR1 reads KGHSH; CDR2 reads LQKENI. With 60 Vbeta and 13 Jbeta primers, the PCR was carried out. The data were produced by immunoSEQ multiplex PCR, yet TCRdb's version contains in-frame clones alone and is incomplete. The listing contains about 160,000 clones. A word on this clone: Antigen: not known.

The TCR sequence derives from a man aged 25-45 years in good health and CMV-seronegative. Sequencing was done on a sample of PBMCs. The chain employs TRBV18 and TRBJ2-7, with D possibly matching TRBD1 (6 bases). CDR3 DNA sequence: TGTGCCAGCTCATCACAGGACAGCTTTGGGTCTGAGCAGTACTTC. Protein product: CASSSQDSFGSEQYF.